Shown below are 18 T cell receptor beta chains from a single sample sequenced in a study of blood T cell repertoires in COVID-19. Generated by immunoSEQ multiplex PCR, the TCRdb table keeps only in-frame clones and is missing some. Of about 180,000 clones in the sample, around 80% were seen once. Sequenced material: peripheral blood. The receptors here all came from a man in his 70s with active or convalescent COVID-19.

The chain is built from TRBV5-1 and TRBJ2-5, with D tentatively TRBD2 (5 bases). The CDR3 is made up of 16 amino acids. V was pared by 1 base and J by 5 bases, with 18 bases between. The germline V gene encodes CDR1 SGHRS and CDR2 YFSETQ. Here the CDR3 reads CASSLWGSREAETQYF. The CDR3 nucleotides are TGCGCCAGCAGCTTGTGGGGATCCCGGGAAGCGGAGACCCAGTACTTC.

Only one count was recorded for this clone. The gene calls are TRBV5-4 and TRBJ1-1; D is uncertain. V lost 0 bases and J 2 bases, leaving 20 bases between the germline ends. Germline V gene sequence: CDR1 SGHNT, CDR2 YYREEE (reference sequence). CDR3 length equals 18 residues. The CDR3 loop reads CASSLGWAGGRENTEAFF. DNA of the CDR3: TGTGCCAGCAGCTTGGGGTGGGCAGGAGGAAGGGAAAACACTGAAGCTTTCTTT.

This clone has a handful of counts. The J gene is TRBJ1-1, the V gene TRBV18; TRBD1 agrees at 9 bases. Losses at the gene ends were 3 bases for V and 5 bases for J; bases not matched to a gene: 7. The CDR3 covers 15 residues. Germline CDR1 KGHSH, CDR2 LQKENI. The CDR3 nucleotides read TGTGCCAGCTCACCCGGGGGGACAGGGTGGACTGAAGCTTTCTTT. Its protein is CASSPGGTGWTEAFF.

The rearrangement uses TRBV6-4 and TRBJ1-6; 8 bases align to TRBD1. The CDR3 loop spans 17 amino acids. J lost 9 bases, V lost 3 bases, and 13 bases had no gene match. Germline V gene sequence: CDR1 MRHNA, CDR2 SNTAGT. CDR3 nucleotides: TGTGCCAGCAGTGATGCCCCGCAGGGGGCAACGAGTTCACCCCTCCACTTT. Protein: CASSDAPQGATSSPLHF.

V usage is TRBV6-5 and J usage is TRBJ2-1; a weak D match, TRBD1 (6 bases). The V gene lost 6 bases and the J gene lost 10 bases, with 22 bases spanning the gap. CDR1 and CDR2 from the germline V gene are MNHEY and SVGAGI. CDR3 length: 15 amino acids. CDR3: CASRLTQGSASEQFF. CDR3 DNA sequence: TGTGCCAGCAGGCTCACACAGGGATCGGCAAGCGAGCAGTTCTTC.

This chain's CDR3 is CAISDGSAYGYTF. The CDR3 DNA follows: TGTGCCATCAGTGACGGCAGCGCCTATGGCTACACCTTC. The rearrangement joins TRBV10-3 to TRBJ1-2; D unresolved. The CDR3 has 13 amino acids. The ends were cut back, 3 bases at V and 4 bases at J, with 9 bases in the middle. The germline CDR1 and CDR2 sequences are ENHRY and SYGVKD.

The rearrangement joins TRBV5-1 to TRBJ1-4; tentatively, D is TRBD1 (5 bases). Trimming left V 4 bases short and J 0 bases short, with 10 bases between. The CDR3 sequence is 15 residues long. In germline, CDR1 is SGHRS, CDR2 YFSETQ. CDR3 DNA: TGCGCCAGCAGCATAGGGGTTGCAACTAATGAAAAACTGTTTTTT. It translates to CASSIGVATNEKLFF.

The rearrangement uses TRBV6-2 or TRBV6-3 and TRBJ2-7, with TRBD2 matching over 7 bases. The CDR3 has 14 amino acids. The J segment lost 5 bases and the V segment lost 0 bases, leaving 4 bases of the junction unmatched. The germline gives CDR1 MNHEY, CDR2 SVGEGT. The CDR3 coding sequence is TGTGCCAGCAGTTACTCATGGACTAGGGACGAGCAGTACTTC. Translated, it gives CASSYSWTRDEQYF.

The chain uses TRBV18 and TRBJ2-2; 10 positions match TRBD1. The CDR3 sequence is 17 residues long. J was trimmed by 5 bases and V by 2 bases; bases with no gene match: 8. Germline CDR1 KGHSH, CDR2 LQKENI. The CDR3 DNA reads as TGTGCCAGCTCACCATATACGCCGGGACAGGGGACCGGGGAGCTGTTTTTT. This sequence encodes CASSPYTPGQGTGELFF.

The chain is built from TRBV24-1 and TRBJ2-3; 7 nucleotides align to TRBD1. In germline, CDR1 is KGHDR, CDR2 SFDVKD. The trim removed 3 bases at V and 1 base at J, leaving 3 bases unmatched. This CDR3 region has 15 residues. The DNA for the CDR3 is TGTGCCACCAGTGATAGGACAGGAGGCACAGATACGCAGTATTTT. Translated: CATSDRTGGTDTQYF.

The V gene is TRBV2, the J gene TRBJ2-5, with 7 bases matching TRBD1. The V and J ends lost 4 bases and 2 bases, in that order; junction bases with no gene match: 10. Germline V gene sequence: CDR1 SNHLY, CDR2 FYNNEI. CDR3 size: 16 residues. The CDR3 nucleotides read TGTGCCAGCAGTGCACCGCCGGGACAGATACAAGAGACCCAGTACTTC. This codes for CASSAPPGQIQETQYF.

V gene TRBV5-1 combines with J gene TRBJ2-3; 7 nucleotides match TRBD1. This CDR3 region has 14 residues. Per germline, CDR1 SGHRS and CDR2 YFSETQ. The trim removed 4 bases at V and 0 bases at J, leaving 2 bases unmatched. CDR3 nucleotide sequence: TGCGCCAGCAGCAGGACAGGAAGCACAGATACGCAGTATTTT. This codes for CASSRTGSTDTQYF.

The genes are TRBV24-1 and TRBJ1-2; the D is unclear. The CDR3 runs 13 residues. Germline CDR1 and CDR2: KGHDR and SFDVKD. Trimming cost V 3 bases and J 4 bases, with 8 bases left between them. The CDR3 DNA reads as TGTGCCACCAGTGATGAGGCGGGCTATGGCTACACCTTC. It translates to CATSDEAGYGYTF.

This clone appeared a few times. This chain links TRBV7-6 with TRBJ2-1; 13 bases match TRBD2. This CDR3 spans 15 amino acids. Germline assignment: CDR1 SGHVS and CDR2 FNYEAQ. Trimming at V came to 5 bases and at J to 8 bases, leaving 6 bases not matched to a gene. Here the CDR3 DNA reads TGTGCCAGCAGCCCTGGACTAGCGGGAGCCTATGAGCAGTTCTTC. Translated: CASSPGLAGAYEQFF.

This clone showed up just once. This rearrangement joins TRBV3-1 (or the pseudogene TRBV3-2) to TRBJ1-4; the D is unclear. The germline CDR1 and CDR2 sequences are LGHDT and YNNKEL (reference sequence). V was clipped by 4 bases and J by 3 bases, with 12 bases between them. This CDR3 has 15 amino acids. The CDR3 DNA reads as TGTGCCAGCAGCCCGCGCGGGGTATCTAATGAAAAACTGTTTTTT. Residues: CASSPRGVSNEKLFF.

CDR3 region: CASSKDRGRDGYTF. In nucleotides, the CDR3 is TGTGCCAGCAGCAAAGACAGGGGGCGGGATGGCTACACCTTC. This chain joins TRBV7-2 and TRBJ1-2, with 10 bases identical to TRBD1. J gave up 6 bases and V 5 bases, and 6 bases lay outside the gene matches. CDR1 and CDR2 (germline): SGHTA, FQGNSA. This CDR3 is 14 amino acids long.

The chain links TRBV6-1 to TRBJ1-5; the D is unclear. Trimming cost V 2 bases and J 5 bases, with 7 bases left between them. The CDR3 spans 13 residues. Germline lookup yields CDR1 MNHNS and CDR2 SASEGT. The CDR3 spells CASSESGYQPQHF. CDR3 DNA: TGTGCCAGCAGTGAATCGGGGTATCAGCCCCAGCATTTT.

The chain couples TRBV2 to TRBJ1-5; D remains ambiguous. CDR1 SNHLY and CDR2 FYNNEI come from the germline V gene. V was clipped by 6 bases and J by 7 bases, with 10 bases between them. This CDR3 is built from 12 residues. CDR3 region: CASSAFEQPQHF. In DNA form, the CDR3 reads TGTGCCAGCAGCGCGTTCGAACAGCCCCAGCATTTT.